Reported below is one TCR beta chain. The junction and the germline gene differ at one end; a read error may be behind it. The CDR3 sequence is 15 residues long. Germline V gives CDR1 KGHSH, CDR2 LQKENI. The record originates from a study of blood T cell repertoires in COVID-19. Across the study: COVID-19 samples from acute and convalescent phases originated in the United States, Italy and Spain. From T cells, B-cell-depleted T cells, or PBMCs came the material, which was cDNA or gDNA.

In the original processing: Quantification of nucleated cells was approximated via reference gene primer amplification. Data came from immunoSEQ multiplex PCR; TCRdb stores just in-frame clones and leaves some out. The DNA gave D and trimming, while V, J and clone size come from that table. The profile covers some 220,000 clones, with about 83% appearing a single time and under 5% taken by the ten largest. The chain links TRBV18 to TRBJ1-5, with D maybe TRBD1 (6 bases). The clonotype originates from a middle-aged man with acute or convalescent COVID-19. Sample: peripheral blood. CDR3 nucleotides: TGTGCCAGCTCAGCTTCGACAGGAGGCAACCAGCCCCAGCATTTT. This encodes CASSASTGGNQPQHF.